The source of this T cell receptor (beta chain) is a study of cytotoxic CD8 clonotypes in ibrutinib-treated CLL (dated by TCRdb to the early 2020s). Background on the whole study: In this cohort, approximately 15 patients were treatment-naive and ten to eleven were relapsed/refractory, while under 18 had unmutated IGHV. Responses were partial in some 24 patients and complete in 2; after median about 68 months follow-up, about 15 stayed in remission and about twelve progressed. Samples at response were collected after a median of 12 months of treatment, with a range of 6 to 36 months. On average, each sample had roughly 250,000 productive templates and more than 75,000 productive rearrangements. Longitudinal samples were obtainable from about 30% of the roughly 90 participants in the trial. Cryopreserved peripheral blood mononuclear cells were obtained prior to treatment, at the time of response, and at either disease progression or sustained remission. All remission and progressive disease samples were collected while patients were still receiving ibrutinib. Beyond this particular receptor, the publication reports: Public clonotypes were found to be uncommon and were observed to contract or remain stable during treatment; the increase in clonality was shown to reflect expansion of private clonotypes at ibrutinib response. Baseline clonality exceeded that of age-matched healthy donors and correlated strongly with circulating CD8+ T-cell counts. Sampling times were not matched between sustained-remission and progressing patients, and lymph node repertoires were not studied. Clonality increased at ibrutinib response, stayed stable in sustained remission, and fell back toward baseline at progression.

Each clonotype received, on average, 10x coverage in deep resolution sequencing performed on a MiSeq, where the target depth lay between 1 in 1 million and 1 in 200,000 T cells. The immunoSEQ hsTCRB Kit was used to generate TCR beta libraries. In the source study's methods: Data were analyzed with ImmunoSEQ Data Assistant and ImmunoSEQ Analyzer, with V, D and J genes assigned per IMGT definitions. Clonality, which ranges from 0 to 1, was calculated by subtracting the normalized Shannon entropy of productive rearrangement frequencies from one. Public clonotype analysis was restricted to overrepresented clonotypes comprising at least 0.05% of each patient's repertoire. Thirteen repertoires from age-matched healthy donors, obtained from immuneACCESS, served as clonality controls. In TCRdb, the immuneACCESS table is reduced to in-frame sequences with V and J assigned. These tables do not hold every clone; where another copy was compared, an unresolved V gene accounts for under half, and the others remain unexplained. That table supplies the V and J calls and clone size; D and trimming were determined from the DNA. The sample profile shows about 45,000 clones; approximately 70% of them were found once. The ten top clones hold 20% to 25% of the sample.

About this clone: The clone's antigen remains unknown. Base-call qualities are not available, and no considerably larger clone is one nucleotide away. The same CDR3 arises from other DNA sequences in this sample as well.

The time point label on this specimen signifies: 20 to 30 months on ibrutinib. Approximately 2 micrograms of genomic DNA were extracted from cryopreserved PBMCs for TCR beta library preparation. Longitudinal blood samples from CLL patients on ibrutinib monotherapy were analyzed using high-throughput TCR beta sequencing. Patients were enrolled in a phase 2 open-label single-center ibrutinib monotherapy trial. The cysteine opens and the phenylalanine closes a CDR3 of 15 amino acids. Here the CDR3 DNA is all that survives: 45 bases in frame from base 1. V is trimmed back by 5 bases and J by 2 bases, and the junction contains 6 bases that no gene match accounts for. CDR1 and CDR2, looked up from the germline V gene, are MDHEN and SYDVKM.

The chain couples TRBV28 to TRBJ1-5; TRBD1 matches 7 bases in the middle. The material was PBMCs, obtained after 24 months of ibrutinib treatment. This TCR was recovered from a human donor with chronic lymphocytic leukemia. The CDR3 region: CASSIRQGGNQPQHF. The sequence in DNA is TGTGCCAGCAGTATCCGACAGGGAGGCAATCAGCCCCAGCATTTT.